These T cell receptor beta chains were read from a single sample in a study of cytomegalovirus exposure and HLA in healthy donors. TCRdb's table, derived via immunoSEQ multiplex PCR, lists solely in-frame clones and lacks some. There are roughly 180,000 clones in the sample; roughly 79% occur only once, and about 2.7% lies in the top ten. Sequencing was carried out using PBMCs. These receptor sequences come from a male donor in good health and CMV-seronegative. Each CDR3 is given with its conserved first and last residue. The order of the fields is clone size, J gene, D gene, V gene, CDR3 protein, CDR3 DNA. A D gene is named only where the DNA matches it firmly. Clone sizes are given selectively: once, few, many, or a class where the clone is expanded.

NA,TRBJ2-3,TRBD2,TRBV6-6,CASSQDLSGRDTQYF,TGTGCCAGCAGCCAAGATCTTAGCGGGAGAGATACGCAGTATTTT
NA,TRBJ2-3,NA,TRBV4-3,CASSQARLSTDTQYF,TGCGCCAGCAGCCAAGCGCGATTGAGCACAGATACGCAGTATTTT
NA,TRBJ1-5,NA,TRBV9,CASSVAPGVGQPQHF,TGTGCCAGCAGCGTAGCTCCCGGGGTAGGTCAGCCCCAGCATTTT
NA,TRBJ1-3,NA,TRBV12-5,CASGLVRETGNTIYF,TGTGCTAGTGGTTTGGTACGCGAAACTGGAAACACCATATATTTT
NA,TRBJ2-3,NA,TRBV27,CASRARKDTQYF,TGTGCCAGCAGGGCCCGAAAAGATACGCAGTATTTT
NA,TRBJ2-7,TRBD2,TRBV28,CASSLEGLAGAKGHYEQYF,TGTGCCAGCAGTTTGGAGGGACTAGCGGGAGCGAAGGGTCACTACGAGCAGTACTTC
NA,TRBJ1-5,NA,TRBV28,CASRDTGDHQPQHF,TGTGCCAGCAGAGATACGGGGGATCATCAGCCCCAGCATTTT
NA,TRBJ2-1,TRBD2,TRBV7-9,CASSPLGLAVSEQFF,TGTGCCAGCAGCCCTTTGGGACTAGCTGTCAGTGAGCAGTTCTTC
NA,TRBJ2-3,NA,TRBV20-1,CSAPLPDTQYF,TGCAGTGCACCACTTCCAGATACGCAGTATTTT
NA,TRBJ1-4,NA,TRBV29-1,CSAGTPSEKLFF,TGCAGCGCCGGGACACCGAGTGAAAAACTGTTTTTT
NA,TRBJ2-1,NA,TRBV19,CASSTDSSYNEQFF,TGTGCCAGTAGTACCGACAGCTCCTACAATGAGCAGTTCTTC
NA,TRBJ1-2,TRBD1,TRBV30,CAWENPPQGAYGYTF,TGTGCCTGGGAGAACCCTCCCCAGGGGGCTTATGGCTACACCTTC
few,TRBJ2-5,NA,TRBV4-3,CASSQGGGRKTQYF,TGCGCCAGCAGCCAGGGAGGGGGGCGGAAGACCCAGTACTTC
NA,TRBJ2-3,TRBD2,TRBV27,CASRDLAGTDTQYF,TGTGCCAGCAGAGACTTAGCGGGGACAGATACGCAGTATTTT
NA,TRBJ2-1,NA,TRBV29-1,CSVVQGDSLGGEQFF,TGCAGCGTCGTCCAGGGGGACTCACTTGGAGGTGAGCAGTTCTTC
NA,TRBJ2-7,NA,TRBV19,CASSIAGRTYEQYF,TGTGCCAGTAGTATAGCCGGCAGGACCTACGAGCAGTACTTC
few,TRBJ2-2,NA,TRBV2,CASSGTSNTGELFF,TGTGCCAGCAGTGGGACATCGAACACCGGGGAGCTGTTTTTT
NA,TRBJ2-7,TRBD1,TRBV28,CASRPTGAYEQYF,TGTGCCAGCAGACCTACAGGGGCCTACGAGCAGTACTTC
few,TRBJ2-1,TRBD1,TRBV7-9,CASSPRTGSSYNEQFF,TGTGCCAGCAGCCCGAGGACAGGGAGCTCCTACAATGAGCAGTTCTTC